This is a list of T cell receptor beta chains from one sample in a study of blood T cell repertoires in COVID-19. Repertoires were generated with immunoSEQ multiplex PCR, while TCRdb's copy carries only in-frame clones and drops some. This table holds 350,000 to 450,000 clones, around 85% found once. The sample comprised peripheral blood. The receptors were gathered from a woman younger than 30 with acute or convalescent COVID-19. Each CDR3 is given with its conserved first and last residue. Size tells how often a clone was seen (once, few, many) or the class of an expanded clone, and some rows leave it out.

>NA|TRBV29-1
CSVAPQGATSYEQYF
>NA|TRBV9
CASSVGLAGYVDTQYF
>NA|TRBV11-2
CASSLDRANYGYTF
>NA|TRBV3-1/TRBV3-2
CASSLRQGRETQYF
>NA|TRBV12-3/TRBV12-4
CASSWNSQETQYF
>NA|TRBV28
CASSFQGGPIIKQYF
>once|TRBV18
CASSPKGTGGTDTQYF
>NA|TRBV7-3
CASSLGLAANNEQFF
>NA|TRBV5-4
CASRRAGTFISGANVLTF
>NA|TRBV28
CASSLGDSQETQYF
>NA|TRBV15
CATSRGGRTRNTGELFF
>few|TRBV6-6
CASSRETQYF
>NA|TRBV7-9
CASSLQGYEQYF
>NA|TRBV6-1
CASSEALSMQYEQYF